These 9 T cell receptor beta chains came from one sample sequenced in a study of response to subunit inactivated influenza vaccine. TCRdb passed the RT-PCR reads through MiXCR, listing each CDR3 protein once. The sample contains approximately 730,000 distinct CDR3 sequences, around 14% of which appear only once. Sequenced here: PBMCs from blood, sampled roughly 15 days before vaccination. These receptors came from a man between 45 and 60 years old who received an inactivated influenza vaccine.

The genes are TRBV12-3 or TRBV12-4 and TRBJ1-4; D might be TRBD1 (6 bases). Trimming left V 3 bases short and J 3 bases short, with 8 bases between. The CDR3 is 14 amino acids. This CDR3 reads CASSFTGPNEKLFF. The CDR3, as DNA: TGTGCCAGCAGTTTTACAGGGCCTAATGAAAAACTGTTTTTT.

This clonotype was observed many times. V usage is TRBV20-1 and J usage is TRBJ2-2; D might be TRBD2 (5 bases). The CDR3 runs to 13 residues. Germline lookup yields CDR1 DFQATT and CDR2 SNEGSKA (reference sequence). V gave up 5 bases and J gave up 4 bases, with 11 bases separating them. The CDR3 region is CSAFLGGTGELFF. CDR3 bases: TGCAGTGCTTTTTTAGGAGGCACCGGGGAGCTGTTTTTT.

The chain employs TRBV10-3 and TRBJ2-1; TRBD1 aligns across 7 bases. The CDR3 is 15 residues long. The germline CDR1 and CDR2 sequences are ENHRY and SYGVKD. V shed 3 bases, J shed 4 bases, and the junction held 6 bases outside the gene matches. In nucleotides, the CDR3 is TGTGCCATCAGTGAAAAACAGGGGTCGTACAATGAGCAGTTCTTC. Its translation: CAISEKQGSYNEQFF.

J is TRBJ2-5 and V is TRBV5-6, with TRBD1 identical over 8 bases. CDR1 is SGHDT, CDR2 YYEEEE, per germline. The CDR3 runs 13 residues. Losses at the gene ends were 4 bases for V and 5 bases for J; bases not matched to a gene: 4. The CDR3 DNA reads TGTGCCAGCAGCCAGGGGGCTTGGGAGACCCAGTACTTC. It codes for CASSQGAWETQYF.

This clonotype was observed a few times. The chain recombines TRBV20-1 with TRBJ1-5; D possibly corresponds to TRBD1 (5 bases). Germline V gene sequence: CDR1 DFQATT, CDR2 SNEGSKA (reference sequence). V gave up 2 bases and J gave up 5 bases, with 10 bases separating them. This CDR3 contains 13 residues. In nucleotides, the CDR3 is TGCAGTGCTAGACAGGGCAACGATCAGCCCCAGCATTTT. As protein: CSARQGNDQPQHF.

The gene calls are TRBV6-2 or TRBV6-3 and TRBJ2-7; 8 nucleotides line up with TRBD2. V shed 8 bases, J shed 7 bases, and the junction held 16 bases outside the gene matches. The germline V gene has CDR1 MNHEY and CDR2 SVGEGT. This CDR3 region has 15 residues. The CDR3 DNA reads as TGTGCCAGCCTCGACCCGCCAGCGGGAGTTTATGAGCAGTACTTC. It codes for CASLDPPAGVYEQYF.

The table lists this clonotype with a few counts. This chain joins TRBV5-1 and TRBJ2-7; 7 bases match TRBD1. This CDR3 spans 15 amino acids. Germline CDR1 is SGHRS and CDR2 is YFSETQ. J gave up 4 bases and V 0 bases, and 7 bases lay outside the gene matches. CDR3 nucleotide sequence: TGCGCCAGCAGCTTGGAGGGGGCCCGATTTTACGAGCAGTACTTC. Translating gives CASSLEGARFYEQYF.

The rearrangement uses TRBV21-1 and TRBJ1-6; TRBD1, the D gene given by the table, was not confirmed from the DNA. TRBV21-1 is an annotated pseudogene. The CDR3 is 17 residues long. The DNA of the CDR3 is TGTGCCAGCAGGAAAAGGGGACAGGAGCTTTATAATTCACCCCTCCACTTT. It encodes CASRKRGQELYNSPLHF.

This clonotype was observed a few times. The chain is built from TRBV7-8 and TRBJ2-2, with D perhaps matching TRBD2 (5 bases). This CDR3 comprises 15 residues. CDR1 and CDR2 from the germline V gene are SGHVS and FQNEAQ. V was trimmed by 6 bases and J by 1 base, leaving 12 bases between them. The CDR3 DNA follows: TGTGCCAGCAGATTGGAGGACGGGAACACCGGGGAGCTGTTTTTT. Residues: CASRLEDGNTGELFF.